This is a list of T cell receptor beta chains from one sample in a study of T cell responses to AZD1222 COVID-19 vaccine. Here immunoSEQ multiplex PCR was the method, and the copy in TCRdb shows in-frame clones only, minus some. The sample records approximately 60,000 clones, around 85% being singletons. Sample: peripheral blood, taken on day 0 of MenACWY control vaccination. The receptors stem from an adult in good health. The CDR3 runs from the conserved cysteine through the conserved F or W. The D gene is left open where the match is weak. Clone size appears in some rows only: once, few, many, or a class for an expanded clone.

>.|TRBV3-1/TRBV3-2|.|TRBJ1-1
CASSQNSDGRPFF
TGTGCCAGCAGCCAAAATTCCGATGGACGTCCTTTCTTT
>TRBD1|TRBV5-1|once|TRBJ1-4
CASSGQGALYEKLFF
TGCGCCAGCAGCGGACAGGGGGCCCTTTATGAAAAACTGTTTTTT
>TRBD1|TRBV6-1|.|TRBJ2-2
CASSETGGRGTTGELFF
TGTGCCAGCAGTGAGACAGGGGGCAGGGGGACCACCGGGGAGCTGTTTTTT
>.|TRBV7-3|.|TRBJ1-1
CASSLGQLTEAFF
TGTGCCAGCAGCTTAGGTCAGCTCACTGAAGCTTTCTTT
>TRBD1|TRBV18|.|TRBJ1-5
CASSPHRGQPQHF
TGTGCCAGCTCACCACACAGGGGTCAGCCCCAGCATTTT
>TRBD1|TRBV2|.|TRBJ1-6
CASWDRANSPLHF
TGTGCCAGCTGGGACAGGGCTAATTCACCCCTCCACTTT
>TRBD2|TRBV27|.|TRBJ2-1
CASSLGGSSYNEQFF
TGTGCCAGCAGTTTAGGCGGGAGCTCCTACAATGAGCAGTTCTTC
>.|TRBV2|.|TRBJ1-1
CASRRTANTEAFF
TGTGCCAGCAGGCGGACAGCGAACACTGAAGCTTTCTTT
>.|TRBV6-5|.|TRBJ1-5
CASSYSGSNQPQHF
TGTGCCAGCAGTTACTCGGGTAGCAATCAGCCCCAGCATTTT
>.|TRBV20-1|once|TRBJ1-1
CSAPMNTEAFF
TGCAGTGCTCCAATGAACACTGAAGCTTTCTTT
>TRBD1|TRBV15|.|TRBJ1-1
CATSREGGLGGYEAFF
TGTGCCACCAGCAGAGAAGGGGGCCTAGGCGGCTATGAAGCTTTCTTT
>.|TRBV30|.|TRBJ1-5
CAWSVSGLGNQPQHF
TGTGCCTGGAGTGTATCAGGGTTGGGGAATCAGCCCCAGCATTTT
>TRBD1|TRBV29-1|.|TRBJ2-7
CSVGRGRGRDEQYF
TGCAGCGTAGGGAGAGGCAGGGGGCGAGACGAGCAGTACTTC
>.|TRBV30|.|TRBJ2-7
CACGLGAYEQYF
TGTGCCTGTGGTCTGGGGGCCTACGAGCAGTACTTC
>.|TRBV5-5|.|TRBJ1-1
CASSIDTEAFF
TGTGCCAGCAGCATTGACACTGAAGCTTTCTTT
>.|TRBV20-1|.|TRBJ1-5
CSASQGTLGNQPQHF
TGCAGTGCTAGTCAGGGGACTTTGGGCAATCAGCCCCAGCATTTT
>.|TRBV11-2|few|TRBJ2-5
CASSSIQRRTETQYF
TGTGCCAGCAGCTCCATTCAACGCCGGACGGAGACCCAGTACTTC
>.|TRBV11-2|medium-sized|TRBJ2-5
CASSPPGGIYQETQYF
TGTGCCAGCAGCCCCCCCGGAGGTATCTATCAAGAGACCCAGTACTTC
>TRBD1|TRBV6-2/TRBV6-3|.|TRBJ1-5
CASSSLPGGGSNQPQHF
TGTGCCAGCAGCTCACTACCAGGGGGTGGGAGCAATCAGCCCCAGCATTTT
>TRBD2|TRBV11-2|.|TRBJ2-1
CASSIKPGLGPREQFF
TGTGCCAGCAGCATAAAGCCGGGACTAGGCCCGAGAGAGCAGTTCTTC
>.|TRBV19|.|TRBJ1-2
CASRTTGIQLGYTF
TGTGCCAGCCGAACCACAGGGATCCAATTGGGCTACACCTTC
>TRBD1|TRBV28|.|TRBJ1-4
CASRPPGQSRKLFF
TGTGCCAGCAGACCCCCGGGACAGTCGCGGAAACTGTTTTTT
>.|TRBV6-2/TRBV6-3|.|TRBJ2-3
CASSFSSPRDTQYF
TGTGCCAGCAGTTTTTCGTCCCCGCGGGATACGCAGTATTTT
>.|TRBV25-1|.|TRBJ1-3
CASSDSSGNTIYF
TGTGCCAGCAGTGACAGCTCTGGAAACACCATATATTTT
>TRBD2|TRBV10-3|once|TRBJ2-3
CAIRTSGYTDTQYF
TGTGCCATCAGGACTAGCGGCTACACAGATACGCAGTATTTT
>TRBD2|TRBV10-2|.|TRBJ2-5
CASTTSGRGETQYF
TGCGCCAGCACGACTAGCGGGAGAGGGGAGACCCAGTACTTC
>.|TRBV11-3|.|TRBJ1-2
CASSQLEGRGDYGYTF
TGTGCCAGCAGCCAATTAGAGGGAAGGGGAGACTATGGCTACACCTTC
>TRBD1|TRBV9|.|TRBJ1-1
CASSPWTGGIYTEAFF
TGTGCCAGCAGCCCATGGACAGGGGGGATCTACACTGAAGCTTTCTTT
>.|TRBV30|.|TRBJ2-3
CAWSRDPRTDTQYF
TGTGCCTGGAGCCGGGACCCACGGACAGATACGCAGTATTTT
>.|TRBV28|.|TRBJ2-3
CASSLGGASTDTQYF
TGTGCCAGCAGTTTGGGTGGAGCTAGCACAGATACGCAGTATTTT
>TRBD1|TRBV6-6|.|TRBJ1-5
CASSPYDRVGNQPQHF
TGTGCCAGCAGTCCCTACGACAGGGTTGGCAATCAGCCCCAGCATTTT
>TRBD2|TRBV2|.|TRBJ2-2
CASSEDLASGGELFF
TGTGCCAGCAGTGAAGATCTGGCTAGCGGCGGGGAGCTGTTTTTT
>.|TRBV11-2|.|TRBJ2-5
CASSFGSWETQYF
TGTGCCAGCAGCTTCGGGAGTTGGGAGACCCAGTACTTC
>.|TRBV19|.|TRBJ1-2
CASSKSSGENNYGYTF
TGTGCCAGTAGTAAATCCAGTGGGGAAAATAACTATGGCTACACCTTC
>.|TRBV28|.|TRBJ1-2
CASSTPAEGARYGYTF
TGTGCCAGCAGCACTCCGGCCGAAGGGGCGCGTTATGGCTACACCTTC
>.|TRBV5-1|few|TRBJ1-6
CASSPRGAQNNSPLHF
TGCGCCAGCAGTCCGAGAGGGGCTCAGAATAATTCACCCCTCCACTTT
>TRBD1|TRBV27|.|TRBJ1-5
CASSSGQVGAQPQHF
TGTGCCAGCAGCTCCGGACAGGTCGGGGCTCAGCCCCAGCATTTT
>.|TRBV6-2/TRBV6-3|.|TRBJ1-2
CASSYSSSKDGYTF
TGTGCCAGCAGTTACTCTTCGTCAAAGGACGGCTACACCTTC
>.|TRBV19|.|TRBJ1-2
CASSPDDRRTNYGYTF
TGTGCCAGTAGCCCCGATGACAGGCGAACTAACTATGGCTACACCTTC
>.|TRBV6-5|.|TRBJ1-4
CASSQFLFEKLFF
TGTGCCAGCAGTCAATTCCTGTTCGAAAAACTGTTTTTT
>TRBD2|TRBV7-9|.|TRBJ2-1
CASSRSGRAHNEQFF
TGTGCCAGCAGCCGTAGCGGGAGAGCCCACAATGAGCAGTTCTTC
>.|TRBV18|.|TRBJ1-4
CASSPGRQATNEKLFF
TGTGCCAGCTCACCTGGGAGACAGGCAACTAATGAAAAACTGTTTTTT
>TRBD1|TRBV27|.|TRBJ1-5
CASSRQGANQPQHF
TGTGCCAGCAGTCGACAGGGCGCCAATCAGCCCCAGCATTTT
>.|TRBV14|.|TRBJ1-2
CASSHDSYGYTF
TGTGCCAGCAGCCATGACAGCTATGGCTACACCTTC
>TRBD1|TRBV28|few|TRBJ1-2
CASSVNSGQPYGYTF
TGTGCCAGCAGTGTCAACTCGGGACAGCCCTATGGCTACACCTTC
>.|TRBV18|.|TRBJ1-2
CASSPNRDYTF
TGTGCCAGCTCACCAAATCGGGACTACACCTTC
>TRBD1|TRBV4-3|.|TRBJ1-1
CASSQDLGTGVDTEAFF
TGCGCCAGCAGCCAAGATCTCGGGACAGGGGTGGACACTGAAGCTTTCTTT
>.|TRBV12-1|.|TRBJ1-4
CASSSDGFGTNEKLFF
TGTGCCAGCAGCTCGGACGGGTTTGGGACTAATGAAAAACTGTTTTTT
>.|TRBV24-1|.|TRBJ2-2
CATSGTTGLAGELFF
TGTGCCACCAGTGGTACCACAGGGTTGGCCGGGGAGCTGTTTTTT
>TRBD2|TRBV6-6|.|TRBJ2-4
CASSSGLVSIQYF
TGTGCCAGCAGCTCGGGACTAGTCAGCATTCAGTACTTC
>.|TRBV4-3|.|TRBJ2-1
CASSQDQVSGVYNEQFF
TGCGCCAGCAGCCAAGACCAAGTTAGCGGAGTGTACAATGAGCAGTTCTTC
>TRBD1|TRBV5-6|.|TRBJ1-3
CASSLGAAGGSGNTIYF
TGTGCCAGCAGCTTGGGAGCTGCAGGGGGCTCTGGAAACACCATATATTTT
>TRBD1|TRBV27|.|TRBJ2-1
CASSSYRGNEQFF
TGTGCCAGCAGTTCTTACAGGGGGAATGAGCAGTTCTTC
>.|TRBV28|once|TRBJ1-2
CASTLAGGDYGYTF
TGTGCCAGCACCTTGGCCGGGGGAGACTATGGCTACACCTTC
>.|TRBV9|.|TRBJ2-6
CASSVAGPTSEGANVLTF
TGTGCCAGCAGCGTAGCTGGACCCACCTCGGAGGGGGCCAACGTCCTGACTTTC
>TRBD1|TRBV6-2/TRBV6-3|.|TRBJ2-2
CASSYHGTGSPGELFF
TGTGCCAGCAGTTACCACGGGACAGGGAGTCCCGGGGAGCTGTTTTTT
>TRBD1|TRBV6-4|.|TRBJ1-6
CASTGTGDSPLHF
TGTGCCAGCACTGGGACAGGGGATTCACCCCTCCACTTT
>TRBD1|TRBV5-1|.|TRBJ2-1
CASSLERQGVKILTNHNEQFF
TGCGCCAGCAGCTTGGAGAGGCAGGGGGTGAAAATCCTGACCAACCACAATGAGCAGTTCTTC
>.|TRBV6-1|.|TRBJ1-1
CASSERQMLNTEAFF
TGTGCCAGCAGTGAGAGACAGATGCTGAACACTGAAGCTTTCTTT